A selection of T cell receptor beta chains follows, all from one sample in a study of blood T cells in healthy people across ages. TCRdb redid the calling of the 5' RACE reads with MiXCR, one entry per CDR3 protein. The table has fewer than 2,000,000 distinct CDR3 sequences, about 35% seen once. Sequencing was done on a sample of blood. Receptors were obtained from a woman in her twenties or thirties in good health. Both conserved end residues are part of each CDR3. The D gene is left open where the match is weak. The listing skips clone size in some rows; elsewhere it reads once, few, many or a size class.

j_gene: TRBJ2-7
d_gene: TRBD1
abundance: .
v_gene: TRBV10-3
CDR3aa: CAISDRQGPIQHEQYF
CDR3nt: TGTGCCATCAGTGATCGACAGGGTCCGATCCAGCACGAGCAGTACTTC

j_gene: TRBJ2-1
d_gene: TRBD2
abundance: .
v_gene: TRBV28
CDR3aa: CASGELAGGRNEQFF
CDR3nt: TGTGCCAGCGGAGAACTAGCGGGAGGTCGGAATGAGCAGTTCTTC

j_gene: TRBJ2-5
d_gene: TRBD2
abundance: few
v_gene: TRBV3-1
CDR3aa: CASSPGGLAGGQETQYF
CDR3nt: TGTGCCAGCAGCCCGGGAGGACTAGCGGGGGGGCAAGAGACCCAGTACTTC

j_gene: TRBJ1-6
d_gene: .
abundance: few
v_gene: TRBV15
CDR3aa: CATRSPGDYDNSPLHF
CDR3nt: TGTGCCACCAGATCCCCAGGGGACTACGATAATTCACCCCTCCACTTT

j_gene: TRBJ2-7
d_gene: TRBD2
abundance: few
v_gene: TRBV7-6
CDR3aa: CASSVSGGVPYEQYF
CDR3nt: TGTGCCAGCAGCGTTAGCGGGGGGGTACCCTACGAGCAGTACTTC

j_gene: TRBJ2-7
d_gene: .
abundance: .
v_gene: TRBV28
CDR3aa: CASSFISRSYEQYF
CDR3nt: TGTGCCAGCAGTTTCATCTCTAGGTCCTACGAGCAGTACTTC

j_gene: TRBJ2-1
d_gene: TRBD2
abundance: few
v_gene: TRBV19
CDR3aa: CASSVSSGGAMSSYNEQFF
CDR3nt: TGTGCCAGTAGTGTTTCTAGCGGGGGGGCTATGAGCTCCTACAATGAGCAGTTCTTC

j_gene: TRBJ1-2
d_gene: .
abundance: few
v_gene: TRBV20-1
CDR3aa: CSARVQGTGYGYTF
CDR3nt: TGCAGTGCTAGAGTACAGGGCACCGGGTATGGCTACACCTTC

j_gene: TRBJ1-4
d_gene: TRBD1
abundance: .
v_gene: TRBV5-1
CDR3aa: CASSLGQGANEKLFF
CDR3nt: TGCGCCAGCAGCTTGGGACAGGGCGCGAATGAAAAACTGTTTTTT

j_gene: TRBJ1-2
d_gene: .
abundance: .
v_gene: TRBV10-3
CDR3aa: CATTLTGNYGYTF
CDR3nt: TGTGCCACGACTCTAACAGGGAACTATGGCTACACCTTC

j_gene: TRBJ1-2
d_gene: .
abundance: .
v_gene: TRBV20-1
CDR3aa: CSARDPPPTNYGYTF
CDR3nt: TGCAGTGCTAGAGATCCTCCGCCTACTAACTATGGCTACACCTTC

j_gene: TRBJ2-1
d_gene: .
abundance: few
v_gene: TRBV15
CDR3aa: CATSSDPDLDEQFF
CDR3nt: TGTGCCACCAGCAGTGATCCTGACCTGGATGAGCAGTTCTTC

j_gene: TRBJ2-7
d_gene: TRBD1
abundance: few
v_gene: TRBV9
CDR3aa: CASSALQQGAGGQYF
CDR3nt: TGTGCCAGCAGCGCCCTTCAACAGGGGGCCGGCGGGCAGTACTTC

j_gene: TRBJ2-3
d_gene: .
abundance: few
v_gene: TRBV6-5
CDR3aa: CASRPPGTDTQYF
CDR3nt: TGTGCCAGCAGACCCCCAGGCACAGATACGCAGTATTTT

j_gene: TRBJ2-7
d_gene: TRBD2
abundance: .
v_gene: TRBV6-6
CDR3aa: CASGGASGIYEQYF
CDR3nt: TGTGCCAGCGGAGGGGCTAGCGGGATATACGAGCAGTACTTC

j_gene: TRBJ2-7
d_gene: .
abundance: many
v_gene: TRBV29-1
CDR3aa: CSALGGLTYEQYF
CDR3nt: TGCAGCGCCCTCGGGGGCCTGACATACGAGCAGTACTTC

j_gene: TRBJ1-2
d_gene: TRBD1
abundance: .
v_gene: TRBV5-1
CDR3aa: CASSPLGQGGGYTF
CDR3nt: TGCGCCAGCAGCCCTCTGGGACAGGGTGGAGGCTACACCTTC

j_gene: TRBJ1-1
d_gene: .
abundance: .
v_gene: TRBV16
CDR3aa: CASSQLDSNTEAFF
CDR3nt: TGTGCCAGCAGCCAACTGGACAGTAACACTGAAGCTTTCTTT

j_gene: TRBJ2-7
d_gene: TRBD1
abundance: once
v_gene: TRBV28
CDR3aa: CASSGTGGRGSYEQYF
CDR3nt: TGTGCCAGCAGTGGGACAGGGGGCAGGGGGTCCTACGAGCAGTACTTC

j_gene: TRBJ2-7
d_gene: .
abundance: few
v_gene: TRBV20-1
CDR3aa: CSASQVSYEQYF
CDR3nt: TGCAGTGCATCACAGGTATCCTACGAGCAGTACTTC

j_gene: TRBJ2-7
d_gene: TRBD1
abundance: many
v_gene: TRBV7-2
CDR3aa: CASSLEGTGDEQYF
CDR3nt: TGTGCCAGCAGCTTAGAGGGGACAGGGGACGAGCAGTACTTC

j_gene: TRBJ2-1
d_gene: .
abundance: few
v_gene: TRBV20-1
CDR3aa: CSARGGPREQFF
CDR3nt: TGCAGTGCTAGAGGAGGCCCGCGGGAGCAGTTCTTC

j_gene: TRBJ1-1
d_gene: .
abundance: .
v_gene: TRBV24-1
CDR3aa: CATSDFTLKTFF
CDR3nt: TGTGCCACCAGTGATTTTACCCTGAAAACTTTCTTT

j_gene: TRBJ2-7
d_gene: TRBD1
abundance: few
v_gene: TRBV7-9
CDR3aa: CASSFPPGQGLEGSEQYF
CDR3nt: TGTGCCAGCAGCTTCCCTCCGGGACAGGGGCTTGAGGGCTCCGAGCAGTACTTC

j_gene: TRBJ1-1
d_gene: .
abundance: few
v_gene: TRBV9
CDR3aa: CASSVGLLGNTEAFF
CDR3nt: TGTGCCAGTAGCGTAGGATTGCTGGGGAACACTGAAGCTTTCTTT

j_gene: TRBJ2-5
d_gene: .
abundance: few
v_gene: TRBV16
CDR3aa: CASSQSTGQETQYF
CDR3nt: TGTGCCAGCAGCCAGTCTACAGGACAAGAGACCCAGTACTTC

j_gene: TRBJ2-7
d_gene: .
abundance: many
v_gene: TRBV29-1
CDR3aa: CSVDGDSYEQYF
CDR3nt: TGCAGCGTTGACGGAGATTCCTACGAGCAGTACTTC

j_gene: TRBJ2-3
d_gene: TRBD2
abundance: .
v_gene: TRBV7-2
CDR3aa: CASSLVAGFRTDTQYF
CDR3nt: TGTGCCAGCAGCTTAGTAGCGGGCTTCCGCACAGATACGCAGTATTTT

j_gene: TRBJ2-1
d_gene: .
abundance: few
v_gene: TRBV24-1
CDR3aa: CATSDLPGYNEWDNEQFF
CDR3nt: TGTGCCACCAGTGATTTGCCTGGGTATAATGAATGGGACAATGAGCAGTTCTTC

j_gene: TRBJ2-7
d_gene: .
abundance: .
v_gene: TRBV7-9
CDR3aa: CAGSSELPDQYF
CDR3nt: TGTGCCGGCAGCTCCGAGCTCCCGGACCAGTACTTC